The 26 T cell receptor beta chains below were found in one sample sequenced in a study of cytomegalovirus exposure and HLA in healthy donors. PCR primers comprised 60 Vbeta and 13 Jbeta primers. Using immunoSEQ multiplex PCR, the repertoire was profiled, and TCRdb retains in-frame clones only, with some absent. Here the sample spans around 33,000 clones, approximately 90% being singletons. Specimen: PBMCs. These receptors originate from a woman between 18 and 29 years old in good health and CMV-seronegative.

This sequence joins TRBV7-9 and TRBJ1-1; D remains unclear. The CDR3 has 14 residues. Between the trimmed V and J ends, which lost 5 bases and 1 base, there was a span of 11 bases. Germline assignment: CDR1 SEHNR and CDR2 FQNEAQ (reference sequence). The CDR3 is CASSLREGNTEAFF. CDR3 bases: TGTGCCAGCAGCCTCCGGGAGGGGAACACTGAAGCTTTCTTT.

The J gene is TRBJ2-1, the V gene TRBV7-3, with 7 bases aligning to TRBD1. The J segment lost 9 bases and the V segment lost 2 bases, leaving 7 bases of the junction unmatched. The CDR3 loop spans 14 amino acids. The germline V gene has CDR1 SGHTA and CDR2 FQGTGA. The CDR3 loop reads CASSLSGGSGEQFF. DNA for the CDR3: TGTGCCAGCAGCTTATCAGGGGGATCCGGTGAGCAGTTCTTC.

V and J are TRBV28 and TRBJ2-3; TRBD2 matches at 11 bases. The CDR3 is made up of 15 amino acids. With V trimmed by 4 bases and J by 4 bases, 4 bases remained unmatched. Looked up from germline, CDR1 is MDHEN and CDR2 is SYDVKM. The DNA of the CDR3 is TGTGCCAGCAGTTCGGGACTAGCGGACTCAGATACGCAGTATTTT. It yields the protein CASSSGLADSDTQYF.

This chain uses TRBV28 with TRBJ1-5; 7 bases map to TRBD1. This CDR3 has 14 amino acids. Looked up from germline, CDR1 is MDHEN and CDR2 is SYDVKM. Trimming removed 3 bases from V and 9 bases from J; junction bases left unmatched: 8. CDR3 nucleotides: TGTGCCAGCAGTTTCGACAGGGCCCTAGTGCCCCAGCATTTT. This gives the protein CASSFDRALVPQHF.

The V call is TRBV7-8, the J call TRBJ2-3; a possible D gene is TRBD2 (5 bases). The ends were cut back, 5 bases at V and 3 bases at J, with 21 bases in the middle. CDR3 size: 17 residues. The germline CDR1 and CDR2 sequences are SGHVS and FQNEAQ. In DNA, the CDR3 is TGTGCCAGCAGCCTGATGGACTCCTGGATGGGTACAGATACGCAGTATTTT. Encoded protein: CASSLMDSWMGTDTQYF.

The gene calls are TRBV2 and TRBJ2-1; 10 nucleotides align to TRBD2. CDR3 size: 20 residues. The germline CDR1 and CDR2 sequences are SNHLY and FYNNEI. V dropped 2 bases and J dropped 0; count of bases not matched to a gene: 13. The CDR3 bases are TGTGCCAGCAGTGAAATCGGCTTAGCGGGAGGCCGAAGCTCCTACAATGAGCAGTTCTTC. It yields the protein CASSEIGLAGGRSSYNEQFF. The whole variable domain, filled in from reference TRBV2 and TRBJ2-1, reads EPEVTQTPSHQVTQMGQEVILRCVPISNHLYFYWYRQILGQKVEFLVSFYNNEISEKSEIFDDQFSVERPDGSNFTLKIRSTKLEDSAMYFCASSEIGLAGGRSSYNEQFFGPGTRLTVL.

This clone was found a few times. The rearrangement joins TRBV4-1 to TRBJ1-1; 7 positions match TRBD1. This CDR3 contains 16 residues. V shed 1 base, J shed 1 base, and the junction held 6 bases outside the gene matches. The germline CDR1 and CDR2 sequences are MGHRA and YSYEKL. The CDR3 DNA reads TGCGCCAGCAGCCAAGCCCCCGCAGGGGGGAACACTGAAGCTTTCTTT. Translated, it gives CASSQAPAGGNTEAFF.

In DNA form, the CDR3 reads TGTGCCAGCAGCGTAAAGGGGACTAGCGGGCTACAAGAGACCCAGTACTTC. Its translation is CASSVKGTSGLQETQYF. The rearrangement links TRBV11-2 to TRBJ2-5, with 12 positions matching TRBD2. The CDR3 consists of 17 residues. Germline V gives CDR1 SGHAT, CDR2 FQNNGV. V shed 5 bases, J shed 2 bases, and the junction held 9 bases outside the gene matches.

In nucleotides, the CDR3 is TGCGCCAGCAGGACTAGCGGGAGCGCCTACAATGAGCAGTTCTTC. Residues: CASRTSGSAYNEQFF. The chain has TRBV10-2 and TRBJ2-1, with TRBD2 matching over 12 bases. The CDR3 runs to 15 residues. Germline V lookup: CDR1 WSHSY, CDR2 SAAADI. J gave up 2 bases and V 6 bases, and 2 bases lay outside the gene matches.

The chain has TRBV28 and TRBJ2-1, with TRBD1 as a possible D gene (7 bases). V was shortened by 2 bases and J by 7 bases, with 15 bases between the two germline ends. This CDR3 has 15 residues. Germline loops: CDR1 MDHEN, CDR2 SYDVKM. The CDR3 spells CASSLRAPGGNEQFF. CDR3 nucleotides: TGTGCCAGCAGTTTACGGGCGCCAGGGGGGAATGAGCAGTTCTTC. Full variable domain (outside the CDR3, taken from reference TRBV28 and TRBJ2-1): DVKVTQSSRYLVKRTGEKVFLECVQDMDHENMFWYRQDPGLGLRLIYFSYDVKMKEKGDIPEGYSVSREKKERFSLILESASTNQTSMYLCASSLRAPGGNEQFFGPGTRLTVL.

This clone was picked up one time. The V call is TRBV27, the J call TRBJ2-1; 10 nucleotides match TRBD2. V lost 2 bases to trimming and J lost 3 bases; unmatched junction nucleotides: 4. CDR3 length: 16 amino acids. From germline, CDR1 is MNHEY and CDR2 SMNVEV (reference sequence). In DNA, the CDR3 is TGTGCCAGCAGTTTAGGGACTAGCGCCTACTACAATGAGCAGTTCTTC. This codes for CASSLGTSAYYNEQFF.

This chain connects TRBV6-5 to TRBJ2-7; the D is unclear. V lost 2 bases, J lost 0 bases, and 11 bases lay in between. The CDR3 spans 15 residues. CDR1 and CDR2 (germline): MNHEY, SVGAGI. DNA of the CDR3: TGTGCCAGCAGTTACCGAGCCCGAGCCTCCTACGAGCAGTACTTC. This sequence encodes CASSYRARASYEQYF.

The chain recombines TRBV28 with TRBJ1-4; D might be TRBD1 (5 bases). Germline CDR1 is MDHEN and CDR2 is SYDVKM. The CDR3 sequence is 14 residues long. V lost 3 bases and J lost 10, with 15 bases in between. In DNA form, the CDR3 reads TGTGCCAGCAGTTTGGGGCAGGTTAAGGGAAAACTGTTTTTT. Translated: CASSLGQVKGKLFF.

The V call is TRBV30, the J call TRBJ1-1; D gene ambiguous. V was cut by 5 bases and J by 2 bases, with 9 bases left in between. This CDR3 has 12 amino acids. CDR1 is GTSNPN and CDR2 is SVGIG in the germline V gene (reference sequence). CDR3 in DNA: TGTGCCTGGGGACTGGGAAACACTGAAGCTTTCTTT. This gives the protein CAWGLGNTEAFF.

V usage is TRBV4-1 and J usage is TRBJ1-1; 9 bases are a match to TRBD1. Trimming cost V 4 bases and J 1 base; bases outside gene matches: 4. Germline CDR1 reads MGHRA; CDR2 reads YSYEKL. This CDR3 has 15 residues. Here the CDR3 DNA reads TGCGCCAGCAGCCGGAGGACAGGGGAGAACACTGAAGCTTTCTTT. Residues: CASSRRTGENTEAFF.

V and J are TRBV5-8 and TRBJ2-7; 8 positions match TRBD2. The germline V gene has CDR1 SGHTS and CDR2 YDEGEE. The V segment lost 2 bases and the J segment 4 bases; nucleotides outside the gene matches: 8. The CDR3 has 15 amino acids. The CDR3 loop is CASSFGRAYSYEQYF. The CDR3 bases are TGTGCCAGCAGCTTCGGGAGGGCCTATTCATACGAGCAGTACTTC.

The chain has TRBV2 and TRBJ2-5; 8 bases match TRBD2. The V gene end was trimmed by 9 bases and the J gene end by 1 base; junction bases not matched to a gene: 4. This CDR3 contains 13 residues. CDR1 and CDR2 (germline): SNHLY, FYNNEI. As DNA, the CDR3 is TGTGCCAGATCTAGCGGGTTCCAAGAGACCCAGTACTTC. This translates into CARSSGFQETQYF.

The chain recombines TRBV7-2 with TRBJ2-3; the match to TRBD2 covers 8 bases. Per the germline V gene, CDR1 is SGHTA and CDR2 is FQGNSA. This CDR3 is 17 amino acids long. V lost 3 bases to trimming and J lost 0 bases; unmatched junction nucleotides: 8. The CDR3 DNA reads TGTGCCAGCAGCTTGAGGCCGGCGGGAGGAAGCACAGATACGCAGTATTTT. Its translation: CASSLRPAGGSTDTQYF.

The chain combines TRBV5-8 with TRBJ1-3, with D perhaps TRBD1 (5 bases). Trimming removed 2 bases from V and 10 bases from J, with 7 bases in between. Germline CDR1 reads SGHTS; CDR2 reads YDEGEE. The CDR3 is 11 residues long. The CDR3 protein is CASSFRGTIYF. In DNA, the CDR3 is TGTGCCAGCAGCTTTAGGGGAACCATATATTTT.

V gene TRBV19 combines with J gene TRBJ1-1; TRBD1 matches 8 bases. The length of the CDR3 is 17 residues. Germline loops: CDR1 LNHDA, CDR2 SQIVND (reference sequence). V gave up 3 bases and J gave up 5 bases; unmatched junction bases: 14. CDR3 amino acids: CASSIVPLTGGGTEAFF. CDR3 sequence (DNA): TGTGCCAGTAGTATTGTTCCCCTCACAGGGGGAGGAACTGAAGCTTTCTTT.

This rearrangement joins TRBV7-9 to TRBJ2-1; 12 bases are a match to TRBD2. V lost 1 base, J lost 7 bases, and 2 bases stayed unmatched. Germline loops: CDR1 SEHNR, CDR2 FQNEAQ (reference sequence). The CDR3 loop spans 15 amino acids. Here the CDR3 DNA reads TGTGCCAGCAGCTTAGTAACTAGCGGGAGGAATGAGCAGTTCTTC. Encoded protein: CASSLVTSGRNEQFF.

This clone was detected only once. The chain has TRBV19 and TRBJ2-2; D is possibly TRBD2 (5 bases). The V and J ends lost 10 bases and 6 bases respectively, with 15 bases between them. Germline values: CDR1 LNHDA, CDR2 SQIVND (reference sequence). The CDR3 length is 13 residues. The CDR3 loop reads CATGRGFSGELFF. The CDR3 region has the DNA TGTGCCACCGGAAGAGGGTTCTCCGGGGAGCTGTTTTTT.

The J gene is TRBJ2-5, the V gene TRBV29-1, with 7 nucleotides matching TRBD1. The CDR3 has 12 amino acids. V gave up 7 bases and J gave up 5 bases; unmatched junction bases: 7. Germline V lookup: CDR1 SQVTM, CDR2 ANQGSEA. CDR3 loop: CSGGRQGETQYF. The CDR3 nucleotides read TGCAGCGGCGGACGACAGGGCGAGACCCAGTACTTC.

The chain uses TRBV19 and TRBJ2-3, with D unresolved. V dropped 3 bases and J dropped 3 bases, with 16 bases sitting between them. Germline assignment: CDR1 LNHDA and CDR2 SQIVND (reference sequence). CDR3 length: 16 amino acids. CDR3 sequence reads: CASSMKTGSTTDTQYF. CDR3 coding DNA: TGTGCCAGTAGTATGAAGACCGGGTCCACTACAGATACGCAGTATTTT.

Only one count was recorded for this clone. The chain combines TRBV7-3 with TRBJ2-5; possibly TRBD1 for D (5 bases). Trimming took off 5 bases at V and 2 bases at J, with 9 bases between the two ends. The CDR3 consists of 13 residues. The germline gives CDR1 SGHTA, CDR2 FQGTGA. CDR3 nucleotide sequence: TGTGCCAGCAGCCGCGGACAACAAGAGACCCAGTACTTC. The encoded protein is CASSRGQQETQYF.

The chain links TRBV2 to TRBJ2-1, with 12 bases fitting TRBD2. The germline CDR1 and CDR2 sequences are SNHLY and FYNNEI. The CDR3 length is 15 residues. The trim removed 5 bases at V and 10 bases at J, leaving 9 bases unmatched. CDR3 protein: CASSLGPSGRAEQFF. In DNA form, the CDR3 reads TGTGCCAGCAGTTTGGGGCCTAGCGGGAGGGCAGAGCAGTTCTTC.